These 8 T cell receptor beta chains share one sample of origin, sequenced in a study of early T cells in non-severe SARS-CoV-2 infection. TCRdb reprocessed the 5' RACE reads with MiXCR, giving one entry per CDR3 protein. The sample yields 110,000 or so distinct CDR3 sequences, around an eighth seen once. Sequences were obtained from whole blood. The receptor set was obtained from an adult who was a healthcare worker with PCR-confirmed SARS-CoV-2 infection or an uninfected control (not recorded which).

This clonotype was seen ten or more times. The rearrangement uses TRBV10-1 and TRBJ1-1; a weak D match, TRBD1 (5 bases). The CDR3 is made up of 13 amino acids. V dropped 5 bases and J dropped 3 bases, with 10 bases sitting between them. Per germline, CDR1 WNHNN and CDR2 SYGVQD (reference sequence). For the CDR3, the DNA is TGCGCCAGCAGTCTGGGGGTGGACACTGAAGCTTTCTTT. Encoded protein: CASSLGVDTEAFF.

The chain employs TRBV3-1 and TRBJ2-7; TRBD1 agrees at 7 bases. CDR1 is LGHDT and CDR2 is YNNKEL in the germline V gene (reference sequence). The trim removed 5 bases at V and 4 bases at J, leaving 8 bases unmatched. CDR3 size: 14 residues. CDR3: CASSAQGTLYEQYF. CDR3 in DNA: TGTGCCAGCAGCGCACAGGGGACCCTTTACGAGCAGTACTTC.

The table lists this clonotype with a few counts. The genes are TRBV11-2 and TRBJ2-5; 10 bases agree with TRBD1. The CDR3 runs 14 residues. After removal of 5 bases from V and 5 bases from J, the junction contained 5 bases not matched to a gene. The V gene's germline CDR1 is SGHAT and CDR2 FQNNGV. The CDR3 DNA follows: TGTGCCAGCAGCATGACAGGGGGCCTGGAGACCCAGTACTTC. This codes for CASSMTGGLETQYF.

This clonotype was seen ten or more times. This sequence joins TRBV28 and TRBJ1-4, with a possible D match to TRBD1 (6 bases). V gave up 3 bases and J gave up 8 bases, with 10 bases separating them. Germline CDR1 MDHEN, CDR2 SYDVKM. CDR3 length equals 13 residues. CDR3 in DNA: TGTGCCAGCAGTTTCTCGACAGGCGAAAAACTGTTTTTT. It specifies CASSFSTGEKLFF.

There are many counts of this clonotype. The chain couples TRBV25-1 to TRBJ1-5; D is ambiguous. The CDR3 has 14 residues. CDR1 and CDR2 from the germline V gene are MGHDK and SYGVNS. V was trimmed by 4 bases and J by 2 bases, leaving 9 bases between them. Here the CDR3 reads CASSAGRGNQPQHF. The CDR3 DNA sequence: TGTGCCAGCAGTGCGGGCAGAGGCAATCAGCCCCAGCATTTT.

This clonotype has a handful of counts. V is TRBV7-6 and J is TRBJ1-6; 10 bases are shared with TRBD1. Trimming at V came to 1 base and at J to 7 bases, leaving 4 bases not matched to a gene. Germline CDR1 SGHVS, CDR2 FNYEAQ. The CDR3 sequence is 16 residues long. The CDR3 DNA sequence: TGTGCCAGCAGCTTAGTTGGGACAGGGGAGAATTCACCCCTCCACTTT. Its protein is CASSLVGTGENSPLHF.

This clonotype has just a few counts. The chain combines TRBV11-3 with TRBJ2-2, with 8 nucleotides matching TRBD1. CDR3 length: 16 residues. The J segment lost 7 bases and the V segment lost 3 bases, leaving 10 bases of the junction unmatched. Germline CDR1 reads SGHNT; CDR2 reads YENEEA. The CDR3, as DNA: TGTGCCAGCAGCTTCAGGGGGCGCCGCGGGATCGGGGAGCTGTTTTTT. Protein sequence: CASSFRGRRGIGELFF.

CDR3 sequence reads: CSARLAGGPQSYEQYF. DNA of the CDR3: TGCAGTGCTAGGCTAGCGGGGGGGCCGCAATCCTACGAGCAGTACTTC. The V and J genes are TRBV20-1 and TRBJ2-7; 12 bases are a match to TRBD2. V gave up 3 bases and J gave up 1 base; unmatched junction bases: 7. This CDR3 spans 16 amino acids. Germline CDR1 and CDR2: DFQATT and SNEGSKA (reference sequence).